These T cell receptor beta chains were read from a single sample in a study of blood T cell repertoires in COVID-19. Only in-frame clones appear in the TCRdb table, and some are missing; sequencing was by immunoSEQ multiplex PCR. The repertoire includes 120,000 to 150,000 clones, 80% of them detected once, and roughly 4.7% sits in the top ten. The sequencing sample was made of peripheral blood. The receptors stem from a woman in her 50s with acute or convalescent COVID-19. The CDR3 runs from the conserved cysteine through the conserved F or W. The D gene is left open where the match is weak. For some rows the clone size is stated as once, few or many, or as a class when expanded; others skip it.

J: TRBJ1-2
D: -
size: -
V: TRBV27
DNA: TGTGCCAGCAGGGAAGGGGTATATGGCTACACCTTC
CDR3: CASREGVYGYTF

J: TRBJ2-1
D: -
size: -
V: TRBV7-2
DNA: TGTGCCAGCAGCTTACTTTACAATGAGCAGTTCTTC
CDR3: CASSLLYNEQFF

J: TRBJ2-1
D: TRBD2
size: -
V: TRBV29-1
DNA: TGCAGCGCCGAAAACGGACTAGCGGGATACAATGAGCAGTTCTTC
CDR3: CSAENGLAGYNEQFF

J: TRBJ1-4
D: TRBD1
size: -
V: TRBV5-1
DNA: TGCGCCAGCAGCGTAACCGGGACAGCAAATGAAAAACTGTTTTTT
CDR3: CASSVTGTANEKLFF

J: TRBJ2-1
D: -
size: -
V: TRBV20-1
DNA: TGCAGTGCTAGTATCCCCCCTGGGCGGGGGCCGTACAATGAGCAGTTCTTC
CDR3: CSASIPPGRGPYNEQFF

J: TRBJ1-5
D: TRBD1
size: -
V: TRBV2
DNA: TGTGCCAGCAGTGTACAGGGGGGCAATCAGCCCCAGCATTTT
CDR3: CASSVQGGNQPQHF

J: TRBJ1-1
D: -
size: -
V: TRBV3-1/TRBV3-2
DNA: TGTGCCAGCAGCCATGACAGGAACACTGAAGCTTTCTTT
CDR3: CASSHDRNTEAFF

J: TRBJ2-7
D: -
size: once
V: TRBV10-3
DNA: TGTGCCATTGCCGAGGGGGGGCGTAACTACGAGCAGTACTTC
CDR3: CAIAEGGRNYEQYF

J: TRBJ1-2
D: -
size: -
V: TRBV7-8
DNA: TGTGCCAGCAGCGGGGAGCCCCGGGGCTATGGCTACACCTTC
CDR3: CASSGEPRGYGYTF

J: TRBJ1-4
D: -
size: few
V: TRBV28
DNA: TGTGCCAGCAGTTTCGGGGGGATGAGGACAACTAATGAAAAACTGTTTTTT
CDR3: CASSFGGMRTTNEKLFF

J: TRBJ1-5
D: -
size: -
V: TRBV12-3/TRBV12-4
DNA: TGTGCCAGCAGTCCGAGAATCGGGCCCCAGCATTTT
CDR3: CASSPRIGPQHF

J: TRBJ1-2
D: -
size: -
V: TRBV30
DNA: TGTGCCTGGAGTCCCCAGGGCGGCTATGGCTACACCTTC
CDR3: CAWSPQGGYGYTF

J: TRBJ2-7
D: -
size: -
V: TRBV7-2
DNA: TGTGCCAGCAGCCTAGACAGAGCCTACGAGCAGTACTTC
CDR3: CASSLDRAYEQYF

J: TRBJ2-1
D: TRBD2
size: -
V: TRBV5-8
DNA: TGCGGGGGGGCCAATGAGCAGTTCTTC
CDR3: CGGANEQFF

J: TRBJ1-5
D: TRBD1
size: -
V: TRBV11-2
DNA: TGTGCCAGCAGCTTAAAGGGGACAGGCAATCAGCCCCAGCATTTT
CDR3: CASSLKGTGNQPQHF

J: TRBJ1-2
D: TRBD1
size: few
V: TRBV3-1/TRBV3-2
DNA: TGTGCCAGCACACAGGGGGGGAACTATGGCTACACCTTC
CDR3: CASTQGGNYGYTF

J: TRBJ1-2
D: -
size: -
V: TRBV28
DNA: TGTGCCAGCGGTAGAAGCAACTATGGCTACACCTTC
CDR3: CASGRSNYGYTF

J: TRBJ1-2
D: TRBD1
size: once
V: TRBV10-3
DNA: TGTGCCATCAGTGTACCTAAATATTCGGGACAGTTCTCTAACTATGGCTACACCTTC
CDR3: CAISVPKYSGQFSNYGYTF

J: TRBJ2-3
D: TRBD2
size: -
V: TRBV9
DNA: TGTGCCAGCAGCGATGGTAGCGGGGAGCTAGATACGCAGTATTTT
CDR3: CASSDGSGELDTQYF

J: TRBJ2-2
D: TRBD2
size: -
V: TRBV5-4
DNA: TGTGCCAGCAGCTCCTCTAGCGGGGGGGCCATCGGGGAGCTGTTTTTT
CDR3: CASSSSSGGAIGELFF

J: TRBJ2-1
D: TRBD2
size: few
V: TRBV28
DNA: TGTGCCAGCAGTTTACCCCTAGCGGGGCCTAGAGGTGAGCAGTTCTTC
CDR3: CASSLPLAGPRGEQFF

J: TRBJ1-1
D: -
size: -
V: TRBV5-1
DNA: TGCGCCAGCAGCTTGGAGGATCAGGGGAACACTGAAGCTTTCTTT
CDR3: CASSLEDQGNTEAFF

J: TRBJ1-6
D: TRBD1
size: -
V: TRBV7-3
DNA: TGTGCCAGCAGCTACGACAGGGGGTACTCACCCCTCCACTTT
CDR3: CASSYDRGYSPLHF

J: TRBJ2-2
D: -
size: once
V: TRBV19
DNA: TGTGCCAGTAGTATGGCACCGAACACCGGGGAGCTGTTTTTT
CDR3: CASSMAPNTGELFF

J: TRBJ2-5
D: TRBD1
size: -
V: TRBV6-5
DNA: TGTGCCAGCACCCCGGGACAGGGATACCAAGAGACCCAGTACTTC
CDR3: CASTPGQGYQETQYF

J: TRBJ1-2
D: -
size: -
V: TRBV7-2
DNA: TGTGCCAGCAGCTTAGAGCCTACCGCGTCGGGTGCTGGCTACACCTTC
CDR3: CASSLEPTASGAGYTF

J: TRBJ1-4
D: TRBD1
size: -
V: TRBV5-6
DNA: TGTGCCAGCAGCTACGGGACAGCGGCAACTAATGAAAAACTGTTTTTT
CDR3: CASSYGTAATNEKLFF

J: TRBJ1-1
D: -
size: -
V: TRBV6-1
DNA: TGTGCCAGCAGTGACCCGGGACAAGCGAACACTGAAGCTTTCTTT
CDR3: CASSDPGQANTEAFF

J: TRBJ2-1
D: TRBD2
size: -
V: TRBV6-4
DNA: TGTGCCAGCAGTGACTCGGCGGGGGGGAATAATGAGCAGTTCTTC
CDR3: CASSDSAGGNNEQFF

J: TRBJ1-2
D: TRBD1
size: -
V: TRBV5-4
DNA: TGTGCCAGCAGCCCGGACAGGAACTATGGCTACACCTTC
CDR3: CASSPDRNYGYTF

J: TRBJ2-2
D: -
size: -
V: TRBV4-3
DNA: TGCGCCAGCAGCCAAGCCCTCAGGGGCGACACCGGGGAGCTGTTTTTT
CDR3: CASSQALRGDTGELFF

J: TRBJ1-2
D: -
size: once
V: TRBV9
DNA: TGTGCCAGCAGCGAAAATGGGGAGCACTATGGCTACACCTTC
CDR3: CASSENGEHYGYTF

J: TRBJ1-2
D: -
size: -
V: TRBV3-1/TRBV3-2
DNA: TGTGCCAGCAGCCAACCGGAGAGCCTTCATGGCTACACCTTC
CDR3: CASSQPESLHGYTF

J: TRBJ1-2
D: -
size: few
V: TRBV30
DNA: TGTGCCTGGAGTGGCGGGATAGACTATGGCTACACCTTC
CDR3: CAWSGGIDYGYTF

J: TRBJ1-1
D: TRBD1
size: -
V: TRBV2
DNA: TGTGCCAGCAGGGGACAGGGCACCACTGAAGCTTTCTTT
CDR3: CASRGQGTTEAFF

J: TRBJ1-5
D: -
size: -
V: TRBV19
DNA: TGTGCCAGTAGTAGGGGAGGGGGCAATCAGCCCCAGCATTTT
CDR3: CASSRGGGNQPQHF

J: TRBJ2-1
D: TRBD2
size: -
V: TRBV3-1/TRBV3-2
DNA: TGTGCCAGCAGCCCAAAGAAGCGGGGGGGCTTCTCTCCCAATGAGCAGTTCTTC
CDR3: CASSPKKRGGFSPNEQFF

J: TRBJ2-2
D: -
size: once
V: TRBV2
DNA: TGTGCCAGCAGTGAGTGGACTGCGAACACCGGGGAGCTGTTTTTT
CDR3: CASSEWTANTGELFF

J: TRBJ1-5
D: -
size: -
V: TRBV18
DNA: TGTGCCAGCTCACTCAGTTTAAGCAATCAGCCCCAGCATTTT
CDR3: CASSLSLSNQPQHF

J: TRBJ1-3
D: -
size: many
V: TRBV2
DNA: TGTGCCAGCAGTGTTGAGGCTGGAAACACCATATATTTT
CDR3: CASSVEAGNTIYF

J: TRBJ1-1
D: TRBD1
size: -
V: TRBV5-1
DNA: TGCGCCAGCAGCGCTCAGGGGGCAGGCACTGAAGCTTTCTTT
CDR3: CASSAQGAGTEAFF

J: TRBJ2-7
D: -
size: -
V: TRBV21-1
DNA: TGTGCCAGCAGCAAAGCTTTTTTTGTTTGGGACAGACAAAAGAAAAAATCGAGGGCCTACGAGCAGTACTTC
CDR3: CASSKAFFVWDRQKKKSRAYEQYF

J: TRBJ2-3
D: TRBD2
size: -
V: TRBV9
DNA: TGTGCCAGCAGCGTAGTGACGGGGGGGCCTGTTGATACGCAGTATTTT
CDR3: CASSVVTGGPVDTQYF

J: TRBJ2-1
D: TRBD1
size: -
V: TRBV28
DNA: TGTGCCAGCAGGGCCGGGACAGCCAATGAGCAGTTCTTC
CDR3: CASRAGTANEQFF

J: TRBJ2-5
D: -
size: -
V: TRBV5-6
DNA: TGTGCCAGCAGCCGTTCGGAGACCCAGTACTTC
CDR3: CASSRSETQYF

J: TRBJ2-3
D: -
size: -
V: TRBV7-3
DNA: TGTGCCAGCAGCCAGACTTCGGAGGGAGATACGCAGTATTTT
CDR3: CASSQTSEGDTQYF